Listed below are T cell receptor beta chains from one sample, sequenced in a study of blood T cell repertoires in COVID-19. The table came from immunoSEQ multiplex PCR; TCRdb's copy has only in-frame clones and leaves some out. The table records under 200,000 clones, 80% to 90% of them present only once. Sequenced: peripheral blood. The receptors here all came from a man between 60 and 70 years old with acute or convalescent COVID-19. The CDR3 runs from the conserved cysteine through the conserved F or W. Fields, in order: D gene, clone size, J gene, V gene, CDR3 DNA, CDR3 protein. A D gene is named only where the DNA matches it firmly. Clone size appears in some rows only: once, few, many, or a class for an expanded clone.

TRBD1	once	TRBJ1-5	TRBV19	TGTGCCAGTAGTATGAGGGCAGGGGGACGGAGCAATCAGCCCCAGCATTTT	CASSMRAGGRSNQPQHF
TRBD1	.	TRBJ2-1	TRBV10-2	TGCGCCAGCAGCCCCCCCTGGGGACAGGGGCGCGATGAGCAGTTCTTC	CASSPPWGQGRDEQFF
TRBD2	once	TRBJ2-1	TRBV5-4	TGTGCCAGCAGCGACCGACTAGCGGGAGAGGATGAGCAGTTCTTC	CASSDRLAGEDEQFF
.	.	TRBJ1-2	TRBV12-3/TRBV12-4	TGTGCCAGCAGTTTAGGTCAGGGGAACGGCTACACCTTC	CASSLGQGNGYTF
TRBD2	.	TRBJ2-7	TRBV3-1/TRBV3-2	TGTGCCAGCAGATACTCTAGCGGGCACGCCTACGAGCAGTACTTC	CASRYSSGHAYEQYF
TRBD1	many	TRBJ1-5	TRBV28	TGTGCCAGCGGGACAGGGCATAGCAATCAGCCCCAGCATTTT	CASGTGHSNQPQHF
TRBD1	once	TRBJ2-7	TRBV11-2	TGTGCCAGCAGCAGGACAGGGGGCGACTACGAGCAGTACTTC	CASSRTGGDYEQYF
TRBD1	.	TRBJ1-1	TRBV9	TGTGCCAGCAGCCCCCGACAGGGGGCAAACACTGAAGCTTTCTTT	CASSPRQGANTEAFF
TRBD1	.	TRBJ2-3	TRBV7-9	TGTGCCAGCAGCTCGGGTGCCGGGACAGCCATCACAGATACGCAGTATTTT	CASSSGAGTAITDTQYF
.	.	TRBJ1-1	TRBV7-3	TGTGCCAGCAGCTTAACCCCAGGGGACACTGAAGCTTTCTTT	CASSLTPGDTEAFF
.	.	TRBJ1-2	TRBV2	TGTGCCAGCAGCCCACAGGGTAGTCAAGGCTACACCTTC	CASSPQGSQGYTF
TRBD1	.	TRBJ2-2	TRBV6-1	TGTGCCAGCAGTGCGCCAGATGGGACAGTTAACACCGGGGAGCTGTTTTTT	CASSAPDGTVNTGELFF
TRBD1	.	TRBJ1-2	TRBV7-3	TGTGCCAGCAGCCCTGGGGGGACAGCCTCGGGCTACACCTTC	CASSPGGTASGYTF
TRBD1	.	TRBJ2-7	TRBV29-1	TGCAGCGTTCGCCGGGACAGCATTTACGAGCAGTACTTC	CSVRRDSIYEQYF
TRBD1	.	TRBJ1-3	TRBV13	TGTGCCAGCAGCCAGACAGGGACGGGCTCTGGAAACACCATATATTTT	CASSQTGTGSGNTIYF
.	.	TRBJ1-5	TRBV19	TGTGCCAGTAGTATAGAGACAGAGCGAAATCAGCCCCAGCATTTT	CASSIETERNQPQHF
TRBD1	.	TRBJ1-3	TRBV5-1	TGCGCCAGCAGCCCGGACAGGGGGTCCGGAAACACCATATATTTT	CASSPDRGSGNTIYF
.	.	TRBJ1-1	TRBV27	TGTGCCAGCAGTCCCAGGGCAGGCCCTCCCCGGGACACTGAAGCTTTCTTT	CASSPRAGPPRDTEAFF
.	.	TRBJ2-7	TRBV9	TGTGCCAGCAGCGTCCGACCCATCGGGGACGAGCAGTACTTC	CASSVRPIGDEQYF
TRBD2	.	TRBJ2-7	TRBV7-8	TGTGCCAGCAGCTCCCTAGCGGGAGTCCCCTACGAGCAGTACTTC	CASSSLAGVPYEQYF
.	.	TRBJ1-3	TRBV3-1/TRBV3-2	TGTGCCAGCAGCCATCTATACTCTGGAAACACCATATATTTT	CASSHLYSGNTIYF
TRBD1	.	TRBJ1-2	TRBV2	TGTGCCAGCAGTGACAGGGGGCTCAGTGGCTACACCTTC	CASSDRGLSGYTF
TRBD1	.	TRBJ1-1	TRBV10-1	TGCGCCAGCAGTGGACAGGGGGGGACTGAAGCTTTCTTT	CASSGQGGTEAFF
TRBD1	.	TRBJ2-1	TRBV5-1	TGCGCCAGCAGCTCGCTGACAGGGTCAAATGAGCAGTTCTTC	CASSSLTGSNEQFF
.	.	TRBJ2-7	TRBV28	TGTGCCAGCACCGTAGGGGGGGACACCTACGAGCAGTACTTC	CASTVGGDTYEQYF
.	.	TRBJ1-1	TRBV6-5	TGTGCCAGCAGTTCCCCGGGGGGGTTGAACACTGAAGCTTTCTTT	CASSSPGGLNTEAFF
TRBD2	.	TRBJ2-1	TRBV5-4	TGTGCCAGCAGCTTGCCTTGGACTAGCGGGAGAGACAATGAGCAGTTCTTC	CASSLPWTSGRDNEQFF
TRBD1	few	TRBJ2-7	TRBV7-9	TGTGCCAGCAGCTTAACGGGACAGGAGCAGTACTTC	CASSLTGQEQYF
.	.	TRBJ2-1	TRBV10-3	TGTGCCATCAGTCGACAGGAGAACGAGCAGTTCTTC	CAISRQENEQFF
.	.	TRBJ1-1	TRBV3-1/TRBV3-2	TGTGCCAGCAGCTACCCGGGGGGGACCACTGAAGCTTTCTTT	CASSYPGGTTEAFF
TRBD2	.	TRBJ2-5	TRBV3-1/TRBV3-2	TGTGCCAGCAGCCGGGGGGAGGGGACCCAGTACTTC	CASSRGEGTQYF
.	.	TRBJ2-7	TRBV7-9	TGTGCCAGCAGCTTGGCAGGGAGGATCTACGAGCAGTACTTC	CASSLAGRIYEQYF
TRBD1	.	TRBJ1-2	TRBV11-2	TGTGCCAGCAGCTCCCTCAGGGGGCGAAACTATGGCTACACCTTC	CASSSLRGRNYGYTF
TRBD2	.	TRBJ2-1	TRBV4-2	TGTGCCAGCAGCCAACCCCTGACTAGCGGGATATACAATGAGCAGTTCTTC	CASSQPLTSGIYNEQFF
.	.	TRBJ1-3	TRBV10-3	TGTGCCACCCTAAACTCCGGAAACACCATATATTTT	CATLNSGNTIYF
TRBD1	once	TRBJ1-4	TRBV28	TGTGCCAGCAGCCGCTCCCGGGACAGGGGGCGCCCCCCATTTTTT	CASSRSRDRGRPPFF
.	.	TRBJ1-4	TRBV2	TGTGCCAGCACGCAGCAGGGGCAAGGGAAACTGTTTTTT	CASTQQGQGKLFF
TRBD2	.	TRBJ2-2	TRBV7-3	TGTGCCAGCAGCAGGACTAGCGTCACCGGGGAGCTGTTTTTT	CASSRTSVTGELFF
.	.	TRBJ1-1	TRBV19	TGTGCCAGTGCCCTCAGAGGCACTGAAGCTTTCTTT	CASALRGTEAFF
.	once	TRBJ1-2	TRBV6-5	TGTGCCAGCAGTAGGGGTGCAGGCTACACCTTC	CASSRGAGYTF
TRBD2	few	TRBJ2-3	TRBV19	TGTGCCAGTAGGGGAAGGGGACTAGCGGGAGGACAACCAGATACGCAGTATTTT	CASRGRGLAGGQPDTQYF
TRBD1	few	TRBJ2-1	TRBV5-5	TGTGCCAGCAGCTGGACAGGGGACGAGCAGTTCTTC	CASSWTGDEQFF
.	.	TRBJ1-1	TRBV19	TGTGCCAGTAGTACTGCAGGGACTGGGGACACTGAAGCTTTCTTT	CASSTAGTGDTEAFF
.	.	TRBJ2-1	TRBV10-1	TGCGCCAGCAGTAGCGGAACGTACAATGAGCAGTTCTTC	CASSSGTYNEQFF
TRBD1	few	TRBJ1-6	TRBV29-1	TGCAGCGTTCGGAGGGACAGTAATTCACCCCTCCACTTT	CSVRRDSNSPLHF
.	.	TRBJ2-4	TRBV10-3	TGTGCCATCAGTGAAGCCCTAGCCAAAAACATTCAGTACTTC	CAISEALAKNIQYF
TRBD2	.	TRBJ2-1	TRBV4-2	TGTGCCAGCAGCCCCGGACTAGCGGGTGACAATGAGCAGTTCTTC	CASSPGLAGDNEQFF
.	.	TRBJ2-3	TRBV18	TGTGCCAGCTCACCACCGCGCCACGTGAGCACAGATACGCAGTATTTT	CASSPPRHVSTDTQYF
TRBD1	.	TRBJ1-2	TRBV3-1/TRBV3-2	TGTGCCAGCAGCCTCACCGGGACAGGGTCTGGTGGCTACACCTTC	CASSLTGTGSGGYTF
TRBD2	.	TRBJ2-7	TRBV28	TGTGCCAGCAGTTCCCCAGGTGGAAGCGGGGTCCCCTACGAGCAGTACTTC	CASSSPGGSGVPYEQYF
TRBD1	.	TRBJ2-3	TRBV18	TGTGCCAGCTCACCGACGACAGGGCTTAGCACAGATACGCAGTATTTT	CASSPTTGLSTDTQYF
.	.	TRBJ1-2	TRBV9	TGTGCCAGCAGCGTAGAACAGGGAGTGGGCTACACCTTC	CASSVEQGVGYTF
TRBD1	.	TRBJ2-2	TRBV9	TGTGCCAGCAGCGTAGCTATTGGTGCGACAGGGGGTGACACCGGGGAGCTGTTTTTT	CASSVAIGATGGDTGELFF
.	few	TRBJ1-2	TRBV29-1	TGCAGCGTTGGCGGTCACCTGTACAAAGGCTACACCTTC	CSVGGHLYKGYTF